What follows are 5 T cell receptor beta chains derived from one specimen sequenced in a study of cytomegalovirus exposure and HLA in healthy donors. Primers: 60 Vbeta forward and 13 Jbeta reverse. Using immunoSEQ multiplex PCR, the repertoire was profiled, and TCRdb retains in-frame clones only, with some absent. The sample lists roughly 130,000 clones, about 80% occurring once. Sequenced sample: PBMCs. The source is a woman between 40 and 50 years old in good health and CMV-seronegative.

The rearrangement links TRBV15 to TRBJ1-2; 7 bases fit TRBD1. The germline V gene has CDR1 LNHNV and CDR2 YYDKDF (reference sequence). The CDR3 covers 15 residues. Losses at the gene ends were 0 bases for V and 5 bases for J; bases not matched to a gene: 6. CDR3 bases: TGTGCCACCAGCAGAGAGTTGGGACAGCCATATGGCTACACCTTC. Amino acid sequence: CATSRELGQPYGYTF.

CDR3 sequence (DNA): TGCGCCAGCAGCCAAGATCAGGCTATCGGGGGGGAGCAGTACTTC. Translating it yields CASSQDQAIGGEQYF. This sequence joins TRBV4-3 and TRBJ2-7, with 7 positions matching TRBD2. The J segment lost 7 bases and the V segment lost 0 bases, leaving 9 bases of the junction unmatched. This CDR3 has 15 residues. CDR1 is LGHNA and CDR2 is YSLEER in the germline V gene.

The V gene is TRBV6-1, the J gene TRBJ2-5; 9 bases match TRBD1. From germline, CDR1 is MNHNS and CDR2 SASEGT. V trimming: 5 bases; J trimming: 8 bases; junction bases outside the gene matches: 3. The CDR3 runs 12 residues. This CDR3 reads CASSPGQGTQYF. The CDR3 DNA reads TGTGCCAGCAGTCCGGGACAGGGCACCCAGTACTTC.

This clone was observed a few times. Other nucleotide sequences from this sample produce the same CDR3. V usage is TRBV27 and J usage is TRBJ2-5; 10 bases line up with TRBD1. This CDR3 is built from 15 residues. V dropped 5 bases and J dropped 4; count of bases not matched to a gene: 7. CDR1 and CDR2 from the germline V gene are MNHEY and SMNVEV (reference sequence). The CDR3 coding sequence is TGTGCCAGCAGTCACCGGGACAGGGGTAGAGAGACCCAGTACTTC. Translated, it gives CASSHRDRGRETQYF.

The gene calls are TRBV5-5 and TRBJ1-2; D remains ambiguous. Germline CDR1 reads SGHKS; CDR2 reads YYEKEE (reference sequence). V was trimmed by 1 base and J by 4 bases, leaving 11 bases between them. This CDR3 comprises 14 residues. CDR3 in amino acids: CASSLSVPSYGYTF. For the CDR3, the DNA is TGTGCCAGCAGCTTGTCGGTCCCGAGCTATGGCTACACCTTC.